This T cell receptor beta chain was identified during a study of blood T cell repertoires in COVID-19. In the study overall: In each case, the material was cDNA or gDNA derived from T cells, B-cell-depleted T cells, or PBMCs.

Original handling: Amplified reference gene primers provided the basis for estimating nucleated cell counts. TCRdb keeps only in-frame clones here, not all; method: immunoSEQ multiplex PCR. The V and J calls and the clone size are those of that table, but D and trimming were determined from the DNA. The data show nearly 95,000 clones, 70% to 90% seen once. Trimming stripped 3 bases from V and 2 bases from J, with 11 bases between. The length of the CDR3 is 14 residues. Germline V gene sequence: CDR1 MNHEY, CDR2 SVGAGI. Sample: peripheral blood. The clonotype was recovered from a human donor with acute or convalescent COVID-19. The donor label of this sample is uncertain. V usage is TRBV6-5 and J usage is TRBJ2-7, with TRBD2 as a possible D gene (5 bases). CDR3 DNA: TGTGCCAGCAGTTATTCCCCCGGGGCCTACGAGCAGTACTTC. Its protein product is CASSYSPGAYEQYF.